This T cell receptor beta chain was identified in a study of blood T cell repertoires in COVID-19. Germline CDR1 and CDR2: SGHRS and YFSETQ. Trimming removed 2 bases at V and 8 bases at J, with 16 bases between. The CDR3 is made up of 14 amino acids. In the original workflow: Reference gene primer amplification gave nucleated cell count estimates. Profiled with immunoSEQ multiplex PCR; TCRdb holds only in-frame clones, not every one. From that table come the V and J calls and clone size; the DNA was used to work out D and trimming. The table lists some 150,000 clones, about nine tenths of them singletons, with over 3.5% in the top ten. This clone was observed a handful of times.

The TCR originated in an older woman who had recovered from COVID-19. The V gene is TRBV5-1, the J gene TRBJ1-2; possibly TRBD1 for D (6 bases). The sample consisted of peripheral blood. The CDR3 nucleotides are TGCGCCAGCAGCTTCGATACAGGGACGTTGGGCTACACCTTC. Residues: CASSFDTGTLGYTF.